This section outlines one T cell receptor (beta chain) sequence together with its context. The study drew its donors from healthy HIV-negative adults without recent acute infections or vaccinations. The data originate from a study of shared clonotypes between healthy human individuals. Study context: Each donor's CD4 naive and CD4 memory cells filled three plates apiece, CD8 naive two, and CD8 memory one.

The germline V gene has CDR1 MNHEY and CDR2 SMNVEV (reference sequence). V lost 7 bases and J lost 7; bases outside the gene matches: 9. The CDR3 extends over 16 amino acids. Several immunoSEQ plates held equal portions of the genomic DNA taken from each subset. The input for sorted-subset replicate PCRs was about 200 ng DNA, tens of thousands of T cell genomes. Using immunoSEQ multiplex PCR, the repertoire was profiled, and TCRdb retains in-frame clones only, with some absent. This table has about 2.4 million clones, 90% to 95% appearing once. The chain has TRBV27 and TRBJ2-1, with 14 bases that match TRBD2. The sequence was obtained from a man younger than 30 in good health. The sample consisted of naive CD4+ T cells sorted from blood. The subset denotes: CD45RA+ positively selected. This CDR3 reads CASIGTSGRNLNEQFF. For the CDR3, the DNA is TGTGCCAGCATAGGGACTAGCGGGAGAAATCTTAATGAGCAGTTCTTC.